The 10 T cell receptor beta chains given below trace back to one sample, sequenced in a study of blood T cell repertoires in COVID-19 (dated by TCRdb to 2018 to 2020). Library construction relied on the immunoSEQ multiplex PCR assay. Drawn from immuneACCESS, this table holds only the in-frame rearrangements with V and J called that TCRdb kept. Clones are partly lost; checked studies trace under half to an unresolved V gene and leave the rest unexplained. The sample includes about 480,000 clones, with around 89% observed a single time. The top ten hold 4% to 4.5% of the sample. The sequencing sample was made of peripheral blood. These receptors were collected from a woman in her 30s with acute or convalescent COVID-19.

The V call is TRBV18, the J call TRBJ1-1; TRBD1 matches at 9 bases. V lost 5 bases, J lost 4 bases, and 2 bases stayed unmatched. Germline values: CDR1 KGHSH, CDR2 LQKENI. The CDR3 runs to 13 residues. Here the CDR3 DNA reads TGTGCCAGCTCAATGGGACAGGGCACTGAAGCTTTCTTT. It is translated as CASSMGQGTEAFF.

The chain recombines TRBV28 with TRBJ2-3, with a weak D call TRBD1 (6 bases). This CDR3 comprises 13 residues. Between the trimmed V and J ends, which lost 6 bases and 6 bases, there was a span of 13 bases. Per germline, CDR1 MDHEN and CDR2 SYDVKM. The DNA for the CDR3 is TGTGCCAGCAGGGGGGCCCCCTCGGATACGCAGTATTTT. This encodes CASRGAPSDTQYF.

The chain links TRBV5-1 to TRBJ1-4; D is unclear. Trimming stripped 6 bases from V and 0 bases from J, with 15 bases between. The CDR3 runs to 16 residues. Germline V lookup: CDR1 SGHRS, CDR2 YFSETQ. CDR3 in amino acids: CASTGGRYSTNEKLFF. The CDR3 bases are TGCGCCAGCACGGGTGGCCGGTATTCAACTAATGAAAAACTGTTTTTT.

The chain recombines TRBV12-5 with TRBJ2-7; 7 nucleotides agree with TRBD2. CDR1 and CDR2 from the germline V gene are LGHNT and FRNRAP. This CDR3 is built from 14 residues. V trimming: 5 bases; J trimming: 5 bases; junction bases outside the gene matches: 9. In DNA, the CDR3 is TGTGCTAGTGGTCCGCGGGGAGGGGACCACGAGCAGTACTTC. Its protein product is CASGPRGGDHEQYF. Complete variable domain (other parts from reference TRBV12-5 and TRBJ2-7): DARVTQTPRHKVTEMGQEVTMRCQPILGHNTVFWYRQTMMQGLELLAYFRNRAPLDDSGMPKDRFSAEMPDATLATLKIQPSEPRDSAVYFCASGPRGGDHEQYFGPGTRLTVT.

This clone was observed at least ten times. V gene TRBV30 combines with J gene TRBJ1-1, with a weak D call TRBD1 (5 bases). The CDR3 consists of 14 residues. V lost 8 bases and J 4 bases, leaving 20 bases between the germline ends. Germline loops: CDR1 GTSNPN, CDR2 SVGIG (reference sequence). CDR3 region: CAERDSPVGTEAFF. The CDR3 nucleotides read TGTGCCGAGCGGGACTCTCCGGTGGGCACTGAAGCTTTCTTT.

The chain combines TRBV7-7 with TRBJ2-1, with D possibly being TRBD2 (5 bases). CDR1 is SSHAT, CDR2 FNYEAQ, per germline (reference sequence). The V end was cut by 1 base, the J end by 4 bases, with 11 bases between. The CDR3 loop spans 15 amino acids. In nucleotides, the CDR3 is TGTGCCAGCAGCTTAGATTTTAGCGAATACAATGAGCAGTTCTTC. This codes for CASSLDFSEYNEQFF.

The rearrangement joins TRBV4-1 to TRBJ1-1, with a tentative D call TRBD1 (6 bases). Deletions cut 4 bases from V and 1 base from J, with 13 bases between. The CDR3 has 15 residues. CDR1 is MGHRA and CDR2 is YSYEKL in the germline V gene. DNA of the CDR3: TGCGCCAGCAGCCGGGAAGGACAGAGGAACACTGAAGCTTTCTTT. It specifies CASSREGQRNTEAFF.

The gene calls are TRBV27 and TRBJ1-5; D is perhaps TRBD1 (5 bases). Looked up from germline, CDR1 is MNHEY and CDR2 is SMNVEV (reference sequence). V shed 1 base and J shed 4 bases, with 8 bases lying between them. CDR3 size: 14 residues. CDR3 residues: CASSLWGGNQPQHF. The CDR3 DNA is TGTGCCAGCAGTTTATGGGGGGGGAATCAGCCCCAGCATTTT.

V usage is TRBV28 and J usage is TRBJ1-4; tentatively, D is TRBD1 (6 bases). V was shortened by 7 bases and J by 4 bases, with 16 bases between the two germline ends. From germline, CDR1 is MDHEN and CDR2 SYDVKM. The CDR3 runs 15 residues. The CDR3 nucleotides read TGTGCCAGCATGACCCGGACAGCCTATAATGAAAAACTGTTTTTT. It codes for CASMTRTAYNEKLFF.

The V gene is TRBV29-1, the J gene TRBJ1-1; D is possibly TRBD1 (5 bases). CDR1 is SQVTM and CDR2 is ANQGSEA in the germline V gene. V lost 6 bases and J lost 2, with 13 bases in between. This CDR3 has 13 residues. CDR3 region: CSVATDTNTEAFF. CDR3 nucleotides: TGCAGCGTCGCTACGGACACAAACACTGAAGCTTTCTTT.